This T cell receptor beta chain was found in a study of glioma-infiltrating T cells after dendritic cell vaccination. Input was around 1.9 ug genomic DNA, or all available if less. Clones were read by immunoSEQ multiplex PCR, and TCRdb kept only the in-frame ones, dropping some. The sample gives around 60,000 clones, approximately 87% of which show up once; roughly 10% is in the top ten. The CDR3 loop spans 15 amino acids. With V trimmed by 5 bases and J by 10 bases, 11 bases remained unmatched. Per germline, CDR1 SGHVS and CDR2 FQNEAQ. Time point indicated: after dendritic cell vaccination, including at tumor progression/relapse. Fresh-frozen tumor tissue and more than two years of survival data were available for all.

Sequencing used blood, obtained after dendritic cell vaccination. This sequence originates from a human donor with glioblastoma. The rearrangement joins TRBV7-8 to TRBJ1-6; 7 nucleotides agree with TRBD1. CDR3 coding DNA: TGTGCCAGCAGCCAGGGGGACAGATTGAGATCACCCCTCCACTTT. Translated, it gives CASSQGDRLRSPLHF.